This TCR beta chain was captured in a study of cytomegalovirus exposure and HLA in healthy donors. On this clone: As yet, its antigen is unknown. The sample has other DNA sequences that encode this CDR3 too.

Use of 60 Vbeta and 13 Jbeta primers characterized the PCR. The protocol was immunoSEQ multiplex PCR, while the TCRdb copy is restricted to in-frame clones and leaves out a portion. The sample holds around 210,000 clones, around 79% seen once. Germline-derived CDR1 and CDR2 are SGHTA and FQGNSA. The CDR3 loop spans 12 amino acids. V was cut by 4 bases and J by 4 bases, with 7 bases left in between. Study-wide results and limits: Several of the most significant clusters were apparently associated with common viral pathogens in a later analysis. Later analysis showed most CMV-associated TCR beta chains appearing HLA-restricted.

The TCR sequence derives from a male donor in good health and CMV-seropositive. The chain joins TRBV7-2 to TRBJ1-2; D is ambiguous. The material sequenced was PBMCs. The CDR3 region has the DNA TGTGCCAGCAGCTCCACAGTCTATGGCTACACCTTC. Its protein product is CASSSTVYGYTF.